This T cell receptor beta chain was documented in a study of T cell responses to AZD1222 COVID-19 vaccine. Overall study context: The study pooled second doses at about 4 or about 12 weeks. The study, taken as a whole, reports: There were vaccine-associated CD4 TCRs across spike, dominant at 160-218 and 743-854. Spike-specific TCR breadth and depth grew following two AZD1222 doses. Baseline testing showed seropositivity in only a handful of AZD1222 recipients.

The protocol was immunoSEQ multiplex PCR, while the TCRdb copy is restricted to in-frame clones and leaves out a portion. The table lists 55,000 to 80,000 clones, 84% of them singletons, with 9.8% in the top ten. Germline CDR1 is SGHTA and CDR2 is FQGNSA. CDR3 length: 14 amino acids. Trimming shortened V by 5 bases and J by 7 bases, and 17 bases separated the two germline ends. Concerning this clone: The antigen is not known.

This TCR was sampled from an adult in good health. The sample here was peripheral blood, taken on day 0 of AZD1222 vaccination. The rearrangement uses TRBV7-2 and TRBJ1-1; a weak D match, TRBD1 (6 bases). CDR3 amino acids: CASSQNRGAGEAFF. The DNA of the CDR3 is TGTGCCAGCAGCCAAAATCGGGGGGCCGGTGAAGCTTTCTTT.